The 11 T cell receptor beta chains below all came from one sample that was sequenced in a study of blood T cells in healthy people across ages. Alongside a J-beta primer mix, a sample-barcoded 5' primer served in a second PCR lasting roughly 7 to 11 cycles. One entry per CDR3 protein, called by TCRdb with MiXCR from the 5' RACE reads. The sample records about 680,000 distinct CDR3 sequences, 45% to 50% being singletons. The specimen was blood. The receptor set was obtained from a woman aged 60-70 years in good health.

This chain links TRBV5-1 with TRBJ1-4; possibly TRBD1 for D (6 bases). This CDR3 contains 13 residues. Trimming took 4 bases from V and 8 from J, leaving 12 bases between them. From germline, CDR1 is SGHRS and CDR2 YFSETQ. CDR3 in amino acids: CASSGTDSEKLFF. The CDR3 DNA follows: TGCGCCAGCAGCGGGACGGACAGCGAAAAACTGTTTTTT.

This chain uses TRBV28 with TRBJ1-4; 8 nucleotides agree with TRBD1. From germline, CDR1 is MDHEN and CDR2 SYDVKM. J was trimmed by 10 bases and V by 6 bases; bases with no gene match: 10. CDR3 size: 14 residues. The DNA for the CDR3 is TGTGCCAGCAGAACCGGGACAGGAGGTCTAAAACTGTTTTTT. This sequence encodes CASRTGTGGLKLFF. The complete variable domain, with remaining parts taken from reference TRBV28 and TRBJ1-4, reads DVKVTQSSRYLVKRTGEKVFLECVQDMDHENMFWYRQDPGLGLRLIYFSYDVKMKEKGDIPEGYSVSREKKERFSLILESASTNQTSMYLCASRTGTGGLKLFFGSGTQLSVL.

A single count supports this clonotype. As DNA, the CDR3 is TGTGCCAGCACAGCCAGGGGTCTTTCACCCCTCCACTTT. Translation: CASTARGLSPLHF. V usage is TRBV27 and J usage is TRBJ1-6, with a weak D call TRBD1 (6 bases). Looked up from germline, CDR1 is MNHEY and CDR2 is SMNVEV (reference sequence). This CDR3 is built from 13 residues. V lost 7 bases and J lost 9, with 13 bases in between.

The gene calls are TRBV2 and TRBJ1-6; D may be TRBD1 (5 bases). The CDR3 is 16 amino acids. CDR1 and CDR2 (germline): SNHLY, FYNNEI. Trimming stripped 7 bases from V and 0 bases from J, with 13 bases between. As DNA, the CDR3 is TGTGCCAGCACAACGGGGGATAGCTCCTATAATTCACCCCTCCACTTT. Translated: CASTTGDSSYNSPLHF.

The rearrangement uses TRBV20-1 and TRBJ2-5, with 15 bases fitting TRBD2. Germline V CDR1 and CDR2: DFQATT, SNEGSKA (reference sequence). The CDR3 consists of 15 residues. V shed 6 bases and J 11 bases; nucleotides not matched to a gene: 13. DNA for the CDR3: TGCAGTGCCAGGGGACTAGCGGGAGGATACAATGAGCAGTACTTC. This sequence encodes CSARGLAGGYNEQYF.

This chain uses TRBV29-1 with TRBJ2-1; 10 nucleotides match TRBD2. This CDR3 contains 14 residues. The ends lost 1 base at V and 8 bases at J; junction bases unmatched: 5. Germline-derived CDR1 and CDR2 are SQVTM and ANQGSEA. The CDR3 here is CSVEGSGRAYEQFF. The CDR3 DNA follows: TGCAGCGTTGAAGGCAGCGGGAGGGCCTATGAGCAGTTCTTC.

This sequence joins TRBV24-1 and TRBJ1-1, with TRBD1 as a possible D gene (6 bases). Germline CDR1 and CDR2: KGHDR and SFDVKD. V was clipped by 6 bases and J by 5 bases, with 12 bases between them. CDR3 length: 13 amino acids. Here the CDR3 DNA reads TGTGCCACCAGTCCGGACAGTAGGACTGAAGCTTTCTTT. Translated, it gives CATSPDSRTEAFF.

The chain carries TRBV18 and TRBJ2-7; 7 bases fit TRBD1. The CDR3 spans 17 residues. V was pared by 3 bases and J by 6 bases, with 17 bases of the junction left unmatched. Germline CDR1 and CDR2: KGHSH and LQKENI. The DNA of the CDR3 is TGTGCCAGCTCACCCCGATCGGGACAGCCTAAACCCGGCGAGCAGTACTTC. Amino acid sequence: CASSPRSGQPKPGEQYF.

This clonotype was observed a handful of times. This chain connects TRBV12-3 or TRBV12-4 to TRBJ1-1; possibly TRBD1 for D (5 bases). Trimming cost V 4 bases and J 6 bases, with 9 bases left between them. The CDR3 runs to 12 residues. CDR3 loop: CASSYWGAEAFF. The DNA of the CDR3 is TGTGCCAGCAGTTATTGGGGGGCTGAAGCTTTCTTT.

This clonotype was seen a few times. The chain carries TRBV27 and TRBJ2-7; 10 bases line up with TRBD2. This CDR3 comprises 16 residues. Germline assignment: CDR1 MNHEY and CDR2 SMNVEV (reference sequence). V dropped 5 bases and J dropped 2; count of bases not matched to a gene: 9. The CDR3 region is CASSGPRLAGAYEQYF. DNA of the CDR3: TGTGCCAGCAGTGGCCCCCGACTAGCGGGTGCCTACGAGCAGTACTTC.

The gene calls are TRBV29-1 and TRBJ2-5; perhaps TRBD1 as D (5 bases). Germline lookup yields CDR1 SQVTM and CDR2 ANQGSEA. V was clipped by 7 bases and J by 5 bases, with 20 bases between them. This CDR3 is 14 amino acids long. For the CDR3, the DNA is TGCAGCGCCCTGACGAGGACAAAGAGGGAGACCCAGTACTTC. Its protein product is CSALTRTKRETQYF. Together with reference TRBV29-1 and TRBJ2-5, the CDR3 gives the full variable domain: SAVISQKPSRDICQRGTSLTIQCQVDSQVTMMFWYRQQPGQSLTLIATANQGSEATYESGFVIDKFPISRPNLTFSTLTVSNMSPEDSSIYLCSALTRTKRETQYFGPGTRLLVL.